The 27 T cell receptor beta chains presented below share a single source sample, sequenced in a study of cytotoxic CD8 clonotypes in ibrutinib-treated CLL (dated by TCRdb to about 2021). What the time point label conveys for this sample: around 25 months on ibrutinib. The method behind the library was the immunoSEQ multiplex PCR assay. TCRdb provides this immuneACCESS table in a form limited to in-frame rearrangements. Some clones are lacking; in checked studies, under half of them reflect an unresolved V gene, and why the rest are absent is not known. Across this sample there are roughly 110,000 clones, with 58% seen only once. The top ten clones comprise roughly 35% of the sample. The source was PBMCs, collected after 24 months of ibrutinib treatment. The receptor source for this set is a human donor with chronic lymphocytic leukemia.

The J gene is TRBJ2-5, the V gene TRBV9; D assignment may be TRBD1 or TRBD2 (5 bases each). This CDR3 has 13 amino acids. CDR1 is SGDLS, CDR2 YYNGEE, per germline. V lost 6 bases, J lost 3 bases, and 12 bases lay in between. As DNA, the CDR3 is TGTGCCAGCACCCGAGGGGCAGAAGAGACCCAGTACTTC. This encodes CASTRGAEETQYF. The entire variable domain, with the rest obtained from reference TRBV9 and TRBJ2-5, is as follows: DSGVTQTPKHLITATGQRVTLRCSPRSGDLSVYWYQQSLDQGLQFLIQYYNGEERAKGNILERFSAQQFPDLHSELNLSSLELGDSALYFCASTRGAEETQYFGPGTRLLVL.

This chain uses TRBV25-1 with TRBJ1-5; a possible D gene is TRBD1 (6 bases). Germline CDR1 is MGHDK and CDR2 is SYGVNS. This CDR3 comprises 13 residues. V lost 10 bases, J lost 0 bases, and 10 bases lay in between. CDR3 DNA: TGTGCCACCTCACAGGGTAGCAATCAGCCCCAGCATTTT. Its protein is CATSQGSNQPQHF.

The chain employs TRBV9 and TRBJ2-2, with D hard to call. CDR3 length: 13 residues. V dropped 3 bases and J dropped 2 bases, with 5 bases sitting between them. Germline assignment: CDR1 SGDLS and CDR2 YYNGEE. This CDR3 reads CASSGENTGELFF. The CDR3 DNA reads as TGTGCCAGCAGCGGGGAAAACACCGGGGAGCTGTTTTTT.

The V and J genes are TRBV4-2 and TRBJ2-1; 9 nucleotides agree with TRBD2. The CDR3 spans 15 residues. CDR1 and CDR2 from the germline V gene are LGHNA and YNFKEQ. J lost 8 bases, V lost 1 base, and 6 bases had no gene match. The CDR3 reads CASSQGRGGRDEQFF. CDR3 bases: TGTGCCAGCAGCCAAGGGCGGGGGGGCCGGGATGAGCAGTTCTTC.

The V gene is TRBV29-1, the J gene TRBJ2-2; 9 bases map to TRBD1. CDR1 and CDR2 (germline): SQVTM, ANQGSEA. This CDR3 has 14 residues. Trimming at V came to 7 bases and at J to 6 bases, leaving 9 bases not matched to a gene. CDR3: CSAQGQGDAGELFF. The DNA for the CDR3 is TGCAGCGCACAGGGACAGGGAGATGCCGGGGAGCTGTTTTTT.

This clone was seen once. V usage is TRBV11-1 and J usage is TRBJ2-7, with D tentatively TRBD1 or TRBD2 (5 bases each). This CDR3 spans 14 amino acids. Trimming stripped 6 bases from V and 2 bases from J, with 14 bases between. CDR1 and CDR2 (germline): SGHAT, FQDESV (reference sequence). In DNA form, the CDR3 reads TGTGCCAGCAGTCTAGCCAGACAGCCCTACGAGCAGTACTTC. Translating it yields CASSLARQPYEQYF.

The chain recombines TRBV29-1 with TRBJ1-1; TRBD1 matches at 7 bases. Trimming removed 6 bases from V and 0 bases from J; junction bases left unmatched: 13. This CDR3 spans 16 amino acids. Germline CDR1 SQVTM, CDR2 ANQGSEA. CDR3 sequence (DNA): TGCAGCGTCGAAAGTTCCGGGACAGCCATGAACACTGAAGCTTTCTTT. It specifies CSVESSGTAMNTEAFF.

The chain is built from TRBV7-8 and TRBJ1-3; D might be TRBD1 (6 bases). Trimming took off 1 base at V and 4 bases at J, with 11 bases between the two ends. CDR1 and CDR2 from the germline V gene are SGHVS and FQNEAQ. CDR3 size: 15 residues. CDR3 amino acids: CASSLVGGRGNTIYF. The CDR3 DNA reads as TGTGCCAGCAGCTTAGTCGGGGGGCGAGGAAACACCATATATTTT.

The chain employs TRBV27 and TRBJ2-7; 10 nucleotides line up with TRBD2. Trimming at V came to 6 bases and at J to 2 bases, leaving 7 bases not matched to a gene. Germline V gene lookup returns CDR1 MNHEY and CDR2 SMNVEV (reference sequence). The CDR3 covers 15 residues. The CDR3: CASSSGTSAPYEQYF. The CDR3 nucleotides read TGTGCCAGCAGCTCCGGGACTAGCGCTCCCTACGAGCAGTACTTC.

The V and J genes are TRBV30 and TRBJ1-4; tentatively, D is TRBD1 (5 bases). The CDR3 runs 15 residues. Between the trimmed V and J ends, which lost 3 bases and 5 bases, there was a span of 16 bases. Germline V gene data show CDR1 as GTSNPN and CDR2 as SVGIG (reference sequence). The DNA for the CDR3 is TGTGCCTGGAGCGCCTACTACGGGGGAAATGAAAAACTGTTTTTT. Its protein product is CAWSAYYGGNEKLFF.

This clone was detected only a few times. The chain recombines TRBV11-3 with TRBJ2-7; 10 bases match TRBD2. Trimming at V came to 5 bases and at J to 3 bases, leaving 7 bases not matched to a gene. This CDR3 has 15 amino acids. CDR1 and CDR2 (germline): SGHNT, YENEEA. CDR3 in DNA: TGTGCCAGCAGCCGTCAACTAGCGGGGAACTACGAGCAGTACTTC. This gives the protein CASSRQLAGNYEQYF.

The V gene is TRBV9, the J gene TRBJ2-5; TRBD2 agrees at 7 bases. The V gene end was trimmed by 6 bases and the J gene end by 4 bases; junction bases not matched to a gene: 9. The length of the CDR3 is 14 residues. Germline V gene sequence: CDR1 SGDLS, CDR2 YYNGEE. The CDR3 DNA reads as TGTGCCAGCACCTCAGGGAGGGGCGGAGAGACCCAGTACTTC. Its translation is CASTSGRGGETQYF.

The chain is built from TRBV2 and TRBJ2-1, with D perhaps TRBD1 (5 bases). Germline values: CDR1 SNHLY, CDR2 FYNNEI. V shed 10 bases and J shed 6 bases, with 22 bases lying between them. The CDR3 extends over 15 amino acids. CDR3 region: CANTRRQKRTNEQFF. The CDR3 region has the DNA TGTGCCAACACCAGAAGACAGAAACGAACCAATGAGCAGTTCTTC.

This sequence joins TRBV29-1 and TRBJ2-7, with 8 bases lining up with TRBD1. Per germline, CDR1 SQVTM and CDR2 ANQGSEA. The length of the CDR3 is 13 residues. The V segment lost 6 bases and the J segment 5 bases; nucleotides outside the gene matches: 9. Here the CDR3 DNA reads TGCAGCGTAGCGAAACAGGGGGTCGACGAGCAGTACTTC. The encoded protein is CSVAKQGVDEQYF.

This sequence joins TRBV19 and TRBJ1-2; D remains unclear. Per the germline V gene, CDR1 is LNHDA and CDR2 is SQIVND (reference sequence). CDR3 length: 13 amino acids. Trimming left V 10 bases short and J 3 bases short, with 15 bases between. The CDR3 spells CATQSNSDYGYTF. In DNA, the CDR3 is TGTGCCACGCAGTCCAATTCTGACTATGGCTACACCTTC.

The chain carries TRBV7-3 and TRBJ2-5; TRBD2 might be the D (6 bases). Per the germline V gene, CDR1 is SGHTA and CDR2 is FQGTGA. V was cut by 5 bases and J by 1 base, with 8 bases left in between. This CDR3 is built from 13 residues. CDR3 sequence (DNA): TGTGCCAGCAGCAGGGACTTCCAAGAGACCCAGTACTTC. Translation gives CASSRDFQETQYF.

The rearrangement joins TRBV7-2 to TRBJ2-1; D remains unclear. With 0 bases removed from V and 8 bases from J, the gap between germline ends came to 8 bases. Germline V gives CDR1 SGHTA, CDR2 FQGNSA. The CDR3 totals 13 residues. CDR3 DNA: TGTGCCAGCAGCTTAGCGCTCACGTATGAGCAGTTCTTC. Residues: CASSLALTYEQFF.

Only one count was recorded for this clone. This chain connects TRBV7-6 to TRBJ2-5; 11 nucleotides align to TRBD2. CDR1 and CDR2 from the germline V gene are SGHVS and FNYEAQ. The J segment lost 5 bases and the V segment lost 2 bases, leaving 7 bases of the junction unmatched. The CDR3 has 16 residues. CDR3 amino acids: CASSLRSSGGMETQYF. The CDR3 coding sequence is TGTGCCAGCAGCTTAAGGTCTAGCGGGGGGATGGAGACCCAGTACTTC. Supplemented by reference TRBV7-6 and TRBJ2-5, the full variable domain reads GAGVSQSPRYKVTKRGQDVALRCDPISGHVSLYWYRQALGQGPEFLTYFNYEAQQDKSGLPNDRFSAERPEGSISTLTIQRTEQRDSAMYRCASSLRSSGGMETQYFGPGTRLLVL.

This clone occurred many times. This chain's CDR3 is CASSKSGTGYNEQFF. For the CDR3, the DNA is TGTGCCAGCAGTAAATCCGGGACAGGGTACAATGAGCAGTTCTTC. The J gene is TRBJ2-1, the V gene TRBV25-1, with TRBD1 matching over 9 bases. Germline lookup yields CDR1 MGHDK and CDR2 SYGVNS. The CDR3 loop spans 15 amino acids. Germline trimming cut 5 bases from V and 4 bases from J; bases unmatched to any gene: 6.

DNA of the CDR3: TGCAGCGTTAAAGGGGGACAACTTAACACTGAAGCTTTCTTT. Translating it yields CSVKGGQLNTEAFF. The chain couples TRBV29-1 to TRBJ1-1; D is possibly TRBD1 (6 bases). Germline V gene sequence: CDR1 SQVTM, CDR2 ANQGSEA. The V and J ends lost 5 bases and 2 bases respectively, with 15 bases between them. The CDR3 sequence is 14 residues long.

This clone was seen more than once but under ten times. This sequence joins TRBV11-3 and TRBJ1-6; 8 bases are a match to TRBD1. CDR3 length: 16 amino acids. V lost 4 bases to trimming and J lost 7 bases; unmatched junction nucleotides: 9. Germline V gives CDR1 SGHNT, CDR2 YENEEA. The CDR3 reads CASSSRQGRTNSPLHF. In DNA, the CDR3 is TGTGCCAGCAGCTCTCGACAGGGGAGGACGAATTCACCCCTCCACTTT.

This clone showed up just a few times. This chain uses TRBV7-3 with TRBJ2-7, with D perhaps TRBD1 or TRBD2 (6 bases each). Between the trimmed V and J ends, which lost 2 bases and 6 bases, there was a span of 8 bases. This CDR3 is built from 12 residues. CDR1 and CDR2 from the germline V gene are SGHTA and FQGTGA. CDR3 DNA: TGTGCCAGCAGCTTAGGAGGGGGCGAGCAGTACTTC. Translation: CASSLGGGEQYF.

This chain links TRBV6-1 with TRBJ2-3, with TRBD2 matching over 10 bases. Germline loops: CDR1 MNHNS, CDR2 SASEGT. V was clipped by 5 bases and J by 3 bases; unmatched bases: 5. The CDR3 spans 15 residues. The CDR3 DNA reads as TGTGCCAGCAGTAGAAGCGGGGGGGTAACAGATACGCAGTATTTT. Translating it yields CASSRSGGVTDTQYF.

The V call is TRBV7-2, the J call TRBJ2-2; TRBD1 matches at 8 bases. CDR1 and CDR2 from the germline V gene are SGHTA and FQGNSA. CDR3 length: 15 residues. V shed 5 bases, J shed 7 bases, and the junction held 9 bases outside the gene matches. This chain's CDR3 is CASSRTGHFSGELFF. Written as DNA, the CDR3 is TGTGCCAGCAGCCGGACAGGGCATTTTAGCGGGGAGCTGTTTTTT. Variable domain in full (rest from reference TRBV7-2 and TRBJ2-2): GAGVSQSPSNKVTEKGKDVELRCDPISGHTALYWYRQSLGQGLEFLIYFQGNSAPDKSGLPSDRFSAERTGGSVSTLTIQRTQQEDSAVYLCASSRTGHFSGELFFGEGSRLTVL.

This clone was found a few times. This rearrangement joins TRBV29-1 to TRBJ2-5, with D perhaps TRBD1 (5 bases). Germline V lookup: CDR1 SQVTM, CDR2 ANQGSEA. The CDR3 extends over 13 amino acids. Between the trimmed V and J ends, which lost 3 bases and 1 base, there was a span of 9 bases. CDR3: CSVDDRPQETQYF. DNA for the CDR3: TGCAGCGTTGATGACAGACCCCAAGAGACCCAGTACTTC. The full variable domain, completed using reference TRBV29-1 and TRBJ2-5, is SAVISQKPSRDICQRGTSLTIQCQVDSQVTMMFWYRQQPGQSLTLIATANQGSEATYESGFVIDKFPISRPNLTFSTLTVSNMSPEDSSIYLCSVDDRPQETQYFGPGTRLLVL.

V usage is TRBV6-6 and J usage is TRBJ2-7, with D hard to call. V was shortened by 2 bases and J by 1 base, with 6 bases between the two germline ends. Germline-derived CDR1 and CDR2 are MNHNY and SVGAGI (reference sequence). This CDR3 has 13 residues. The CDR3 loop reads CASSYPESYEQYF. The CDR3 region has the DNA TGTGCCAGCAGTTACCCAGAGTCCTACGAGCAGTACTTC.

As to this clone: One junction end does not reproduce the germline sequence, and a read error may be involved. The chain joins TRBV11-2 to TRBJ2-7; D unresolved. CDR1 SGHAT and CDR2 FQNNGV come from the germline V gene. The CDR3 spans 14 residues. The CDR3 region has the DNA TGTGCCACCCAGCGCGAAAGGGCCTCCCACGAGCAGTACTTC. Amino acids: CATQRERASHEQYF.